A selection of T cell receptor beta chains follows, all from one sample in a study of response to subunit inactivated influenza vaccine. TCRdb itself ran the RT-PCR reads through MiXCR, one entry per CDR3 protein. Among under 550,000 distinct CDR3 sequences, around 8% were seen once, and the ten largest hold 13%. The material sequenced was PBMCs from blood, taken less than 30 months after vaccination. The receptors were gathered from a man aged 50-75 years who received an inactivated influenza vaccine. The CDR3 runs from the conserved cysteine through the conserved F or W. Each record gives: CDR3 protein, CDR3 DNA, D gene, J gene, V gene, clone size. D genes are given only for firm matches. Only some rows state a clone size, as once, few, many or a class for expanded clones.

CDR3: CSARRTTTDTQYF
DNA: TGCAGCGCCAGAAGGACTACCACAGATACGCAGTATTTT
D: .
J: TRBJ2-3
V: TRBV29-1
size: .

CDR3: CASSLSGNWETQYF
DNA: TGTGCCAGCAGTTTATCAGGGAATTGGGAGACCCAGTACTTC
D: .
J: TRBJ2-5
V: TRBV12-3/TRBV12-4
size: .

CDR3: CASSFDRDPSYEQYF
DNA: TGTGCCAGCAGCTTTGACAGAGACCCATCCTACGAGCAGTACTTC
D: .
J: TRBJ2-7
V: TRBV6-1
size: many

CDR3: CASSFRLADTDTQYF
DNA: TGCGCCAGCAGCTTTAGACTAGCGGACACAGATACGCAGTATTTT
D: TRBD2
J: TRBJ2-3
V: TRBV5-1
size: many

CDR3: CASSQDDALSTEAFF
DNA: TGTGCCAGCAGCCAAGATGATGCGTTATCCACTGAAGCTTTCTTT
D: .
J: TRBJ1-1
V: TRBV4-2
size: .

CDR3: CASNEGDNTEAFF
DNA: TGTGCCAGCAATGAGGGGGACAACACTGAAGCTTTCTTT
D: .
J: TRBJ1-1
V: TRBV3-1
size: few

CDR3: CASSFLSLGNYGYTF
DNA: TGCGCCAGCAGCTTTCTCAGTCTAGGGAACTATGGCTACACCTTC
D: .
J: TRBJ1-2
V: TRBV5-1
size: few

CDR3: CASKPGTDNQPQHF
DNA: TGTGCCAGCAAACCCGGGACAGACAATCAGCCCCAGCATTTT
D: TRBD1
J: TRBJ1-5
V: TRBV28
size: few

CDR3: CASSKRGYTF
DNA: TGTGCCAGCAGCAAGCGCGGCTACACCTTC
D: .
J: TRBJ1-2
V: TRBV6-1
size: few

CDR3: CASSQLAMRNEQFF
DNA: TGTGCCAGCAGCCAGCTAGCGATGCGCAATGAGCAGTTCTTC
D: .
J: TRBJ2-1
V: TRBV6-2/TRBV6-3
size: few

CDR3: CATSDLRDGYQETQYF
DNA: TGTGCCACCAGTGATTTGCGTGACGGCTACCAAGAGACCCAGTACTTC
D: .
J: TRBJ2-5
V: TRBV24-1
size: many

CDR3: CATSDDSYGYTF
DNA: TGTGCCACCAGTGACGACAGCTATGGCTACACCTTC
D: .
J: TRBJ1-2
V: TRBV24-1
size: .

CDR3: CASSPDVANEKLFF
DNA: TGTGCCAGCAGTCCCGACGTAGCTAATGAAAAACTGTTTTTT
D: .
J: TRBJ1-4
V: TRBV6-1
size: many

CDR3: CASSLALIGGGSYEQYF
DNA: TGTGCCAGCAGCTTAGCGCTAATCGGGGGGGGCTCCTACGAGCAGTACTTC
D: TRBD2
J: TRBJ2-7
V: TRBV7-2
size: many

CDR3: CASSGGGAGTDTQYF
DNA: TGTGCCAGCAGCGGCGGGGGGGCTGGCACAGATACGCAGTATTTT
D: TRBD2
J: TRBJ2-3
V: TRBV7-2
size: many

CDR3: CASTMDRRAGEAFF
DNA: TGCGCCAGCACTATGGACAGGAGGGCAGGTGAAGCTTTCTTT
D: TRBD1
J: TRBJ1-1
V: TRBV10-1
size: .

CDR3: CASRATLNTGELFF
DNA: TGTGCCAGCAGGGCGACACTTAACACCGGGGAGCTGTTTTTT
D: .
J: TRBJ2-2
V: TRBV2
size: few

CDR3: CASGREGFGYTF
DNA: TGTGCCAGCGGAAGGGAGGGGTTTGGCTACACCTTC
D: .
J: TRBJ1-2
V: TRBV7-2
size: .

CDR3: CASSYNQGAGELFF
DNA: TGTGCCAGCAGTTACAACCAGGGGGCCGGGGAGCTGTTTTTT
D: TRBD1
J: TRBJ2-2
V: TRBV6-5
size: .

CDR3: CASSHPGTATDTQYF
DNA: TGTGCCAGCAGCCACCCCGGGACTGCTACAGATACGCAGTATTTT
D: .
J: TRBJ2-3
V: TRBV3-1
size: few

CDR3: CASSEEAGANQPQHF
DNA: TGTGCCAGCAGTGAAGAGGCAGGGGCCAATCAGCCCCAGCATTTT
D: .
J: TRBJ1-5
V: TRBV2
size: few

CDR3: CSAMTGSTYEQYF
DNA: TGCAGTGCCATGACAGGGAGTACCTACGAGCAGTACTTC
D: TRBD1
J: TRBJ2-7
V: TRBV20-1
size: .

CDR3: CSATWAVNQPQHF
DNA: TGCAGTGCTACGTGGGCGGTCAATCAGCCCCAGCATTTT
D: .
J: TRBJ1-5
V: TRBV20-1
size: many

CDR3: CASSWDTNYEQYF
DNA: TGTGCCAGCAGCTGGGACACGAACTACGAGCAGTACTTC
D: .
J: TRBJ2-7
V: TRBV5-5
size: .

CDR3: CASSPTGTPNTGELFF
DNA: TGCGCCAGCAGTCCAACCGGGACCCCAAACACCGGGGAGCTGTTTTTT
D: .
J: TRBJ2-2
V: TRBV5-1
size: few

CDR3: CASSVDRYSGTTIYF
DNA: TGTGCCAGCAGTGTGGACAGGTACTCTGGAACCACCATATATTTT
D: TRBD1
J: TRBJ1-3
V: TRBV2
size: few

CDR3: CASSQELARGGYEQYF
DNA: TGCGCCAGCAGCCAAGAACTTGCGCGGGGGGGCTACGAGCAGTACTTC
D: TRBD2
J: TRBJ2-7
V: TRBV4-1
size: few

CDR3: CASSSGPVQNSPLHF
DNA: TGTGCCAGCAGTTCTGGGCCAGTCCAGAATTCACCCCTCCACTTT
D: .
J: TRBJ1-6
V: TRBV2
size: .

CDR3: CASSAYRATNEKLFF
DNA: TGCGCCAGCAGCGCGTACCGTGCAACTAATGAAAAACTGTTTTTT
D: .
J: TRBJ1-4
V: TRBV5-1
size: many

CDR3: CSARDQVVTREKLFF
DNA: TGCAGTGCTAGAGATCAGGTGGTGACCAGGGAAAAACTGTTTTTT
D: .
J: TRBJ1-4
V: TRBV20-1
size: few

CDR3: CASGLGGQGSYEQYF
DNA: TGTGCCAGCGGTCTCGGGGGACAGGGATCCTACGAGCAGTACTTC
D: TRBD1
J: TRBJ2-7
V: TRBV11-1
size: .

CDR3: CASSHRDTTEAFF
DNA: TGTGCCAGCAGTCATCGGGACACCACTGAAGCTTTCTTT
D: .
J: TRBJ1-1
V: TRBV6-2/TRBV6-3
size: .

CDR3: CASSWPTSDDYNEQFF
DNA: TGTGCCAGCAGCTGGCCGACTAGCGATGACTACAATGAGCAGTTCTTC
D: TRBD2
J: TRBJ2-1
V: TRBV7-2
size: many

CDR3: CASSYLFTDTQYF
DNA: TGTGCCAGCAGTTATCTCTTCACAGATACGCAGTATTTT
D: .
J: TRBJ2-3
V: TRBV6-2/TRBV6-3
size: .

CDR3: CASDQLSGRNYGYTF
DNA: TGTGCCAGCGACCAACTGTCAGGGCGGAACTATGGCTACACCTTC
D: .
J: TRBJ1-2
V: TRBV5-6
size: few

CDR3: CSARRDESYEQYF
DNA: TGCAGTGCTAGAAGGGACGAGAGCTACGAGCAGTACTTC
D: .
J: TRBJ2-7
V: TRBV20-1
size: many

CDR3: CASSVGIGSLTEQFF
DNA: TGTGCCAGCAGCGTAGGAATCGGGAGTCTTACTGAGCAGTTCTTC
D: .
J: TRBJ2-1
V: TRBV9
size: few

CDR3: CASSQDWGSEQYF
DNA: TGTGCCAGCAGCCAAGATTGGGGGAGCGAGCAGTACTTC
D: .
J: TRBJ2-7
V: TRBV4-2
size: many

CDR3: CSVSGVNTEAFF
DNA: TGCAGCGTTTCAGGGGTAAACACTGAAGCTTTCTTT
D: .
J: TRBJ1-1
V: TRBV29-1
size: .

CDR3: CASGYSGGLNSPLHF
DNA: TGTGCCAGCGGTTACTCAGGGGGATTGAATTCACCCCTCCACTTT
D: TRBD1
J: TRBJ1-6
V: TRBV6-5
size: .

CDR3: CASRYPPVNYGYTF
DNA: TGTGCCAGCAGGTACCCCCCAGTTAACTATGGCTACACCTTC
D: .
J: TRBJ1-2
V: TRBV7-2
size: many

CDR3: CASTKTGTEAFF
DNA: TGTGCCAGCACCAAAACAGGAACTGAAGCTTTCTTT
D: .
J: TRBJ1-1
V: TRBV6-5
size: few